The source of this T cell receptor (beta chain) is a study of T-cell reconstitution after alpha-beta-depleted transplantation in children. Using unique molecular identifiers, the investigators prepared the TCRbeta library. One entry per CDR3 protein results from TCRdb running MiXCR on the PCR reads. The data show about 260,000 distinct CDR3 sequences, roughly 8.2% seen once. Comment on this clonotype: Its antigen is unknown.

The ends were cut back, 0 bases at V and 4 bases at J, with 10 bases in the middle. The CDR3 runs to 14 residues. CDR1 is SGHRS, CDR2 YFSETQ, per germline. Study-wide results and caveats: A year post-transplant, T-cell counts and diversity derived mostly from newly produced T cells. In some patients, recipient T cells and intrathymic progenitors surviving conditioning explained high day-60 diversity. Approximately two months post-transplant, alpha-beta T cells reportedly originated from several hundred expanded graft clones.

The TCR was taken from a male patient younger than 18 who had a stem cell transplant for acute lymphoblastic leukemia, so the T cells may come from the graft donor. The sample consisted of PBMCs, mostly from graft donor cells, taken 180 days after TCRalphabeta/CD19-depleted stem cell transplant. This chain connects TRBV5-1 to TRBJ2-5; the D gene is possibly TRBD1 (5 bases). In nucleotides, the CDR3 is TGCGCCAGCAGCTTGGACCTGACAGTAGAGACCCAGTACTTC. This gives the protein CASSLDLTVETQYF.